The rows below give T cell receptor beta chains drawn from one sample of a study of relationships among human T cell subsets. TCRdb reprocessed the multiplex PCR reads via MiXCR and lists one record per CDR3 protein. In the table there are some 16,000 distinct CDR3 sequences, 62% of which are singletons. The specimen was total T cells sorted from blood. These receptors all come from a man between 35 and 55 years old in good health. Each CDR3 is given with its conserved first and last residue. D genes are given only for firm matches. Not all rows give a size; the values are once, few, many and, for expanded clones, a class.

V,length,size,D,J,CDR3,DNA
TRBV11-2,12,.,.,TRBJ2-5,CASSLLQETQYF,TGTGCCAGCAGCTTATTACAAGAGACCCAGTACTTC
TRBV4-1,13,.,.,TRBJ2-3,CASSPQRGDTQYF,TGCGCCAGCAGCCCCCAGAGGGGAGATACGCAGTATTTT
TRBV27,15,few,TRBD1,TRBJ1-2,CASSLSGQGPVGYTF,TGTGCCAGCAGTTTATCCGGACAGGGACCAGTTGGCTACACCTTC
TRBV2,14,.,TRBD2,TRBJ2-1,CASRPAGPYNEQFF,TGTGCCAGCAGGCCAGCGGGACCCTACAATGAGCAGTTCTTC
TRBV12-3/TRBV12-4,15,.,.,TRBJ1-6,CASSFNYLGDSPLHF,TGTGCCAGCAGTTTTAATTACCTCGGGGATTCACCCCTCCACTTT
TRBV27,13,.,.,TRBJ2-1,CASSLSFDNEQFF,TGTGCCAGCAGTTTATCATTTGACAATGAGCAGTTCTTC
TRBV6-4,14,few,.,TRBJ2-3,CASSEGGSADTQYF,TGTGCCAGCAGTGAAGGCGGAAGTGCCGATACGCAGTATTTT
TRBV2,15,few,.,TRBJ2-1,CASSRNRESYNEQFF,TGTGCCAGCAGCCGGAACAGGGAGTCCTACAATGAGCAGTTCTTC
TRBV27,14,.,TRBD1,TRBJ1-6,CASRSRQGPLPLHF,TGTGCCAGCAGGTCCCGACAGGGGCCCCTCCCCCTCCACTTT
TRBV2,17,.,TRBD2,TRBJ2-5,CASSEGVAGGPLETQYF,TGTGCCAGCAGTGAAGGAGTAGCGGGAGGGCCTCTTGAGACCCAGTACTTC
TRBV10-3,13,.,.,TRBJ1-2,CAISDSDSYGYTF,TGTGCCATCAGTGACTCGGACAGCTATGGCTACACCTTC
TRBV5-1,13,.,.,TRBJ2-5,CASRKGTQETQYF,TGCGCCAGCAGGAAGGGAACCCAAGAGACCCAGTACTTC
TRBV28,15,.,.,TRBJ1-1,CASSLPVRGNTETFF,TGTGCCAGCAGTTTACCAGTCCGGGGGAACACTGAAACTTTCTTT
TRBV11-2,16,few,.,TRBJ1-3,CASSLVLTEAGNTIYF,TGTGCCAGCAGCTTAGTTCTGACAGAGGCCGGAAACACCATATATTTT
TRBV28,15,.,TRBD2,TRBJ2-7,CASTYGGEGHYEQYF,TGTGCCAGCACCTACGGGGGGGAGGGCCACTACGAGCAGTACTTC
TRBV7-9,18,medium-sized,.,TRBJ2-3,CASSFIVGQAFSTDTQYF,TGTGCCAGCAGCTTCATAGTCGGGCAGGCGTTTAGCACAGATACGCAGTATTTT